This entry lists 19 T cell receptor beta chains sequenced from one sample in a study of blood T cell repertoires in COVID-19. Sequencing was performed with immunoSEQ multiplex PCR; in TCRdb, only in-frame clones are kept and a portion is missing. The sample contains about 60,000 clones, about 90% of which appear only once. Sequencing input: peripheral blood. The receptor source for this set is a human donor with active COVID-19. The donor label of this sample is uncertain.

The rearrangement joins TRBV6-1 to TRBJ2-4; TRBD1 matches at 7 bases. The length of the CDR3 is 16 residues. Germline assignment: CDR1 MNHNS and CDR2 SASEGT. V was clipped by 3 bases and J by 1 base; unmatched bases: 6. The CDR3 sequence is CASSDLTGLAKNIQYF. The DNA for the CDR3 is TGTGCCAGCAGTGACTTGACAGGGCTGGCCAAAAACATTCAGTACTTC.

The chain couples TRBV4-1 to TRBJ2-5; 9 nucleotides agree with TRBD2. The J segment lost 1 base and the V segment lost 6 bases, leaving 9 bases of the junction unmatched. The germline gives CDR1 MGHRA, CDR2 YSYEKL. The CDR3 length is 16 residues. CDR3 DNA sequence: TGCGCCAGCAGGGGAGAAGCGGGACTAGCCCAAGAGACCCAGTACTTC. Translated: CASRGEAGLAQETQYF.

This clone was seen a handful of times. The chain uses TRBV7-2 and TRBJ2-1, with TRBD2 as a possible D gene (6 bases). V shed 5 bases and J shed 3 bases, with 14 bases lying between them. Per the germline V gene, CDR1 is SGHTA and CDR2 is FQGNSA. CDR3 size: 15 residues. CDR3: CASSVQGGDYNEQFF. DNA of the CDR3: TGTGCCAGCAGCGTCCAAGGCGGGGACTACAATGAGCAGTTCTTC. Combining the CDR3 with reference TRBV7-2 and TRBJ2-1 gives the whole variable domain GAGVSQSPSNKVTEKGKDVELRCDPISGHTALYWYRQSLGQGLEFLIYFQGNSAPDKSGLPSDRFSAERTGGSVSTLTIQRTQQEDSAVYLCASSVQGGDYNEQFFGPGTRLTVL.

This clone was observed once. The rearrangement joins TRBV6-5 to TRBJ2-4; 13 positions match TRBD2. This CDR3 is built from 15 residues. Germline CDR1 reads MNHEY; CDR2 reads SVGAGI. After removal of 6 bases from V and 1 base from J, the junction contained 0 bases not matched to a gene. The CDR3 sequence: CASRGLAGAKNIQYF. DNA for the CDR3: TGTGCCAGCAGGGGACTAGCGGGGGCCAAAAACATTCAGTACTTC.

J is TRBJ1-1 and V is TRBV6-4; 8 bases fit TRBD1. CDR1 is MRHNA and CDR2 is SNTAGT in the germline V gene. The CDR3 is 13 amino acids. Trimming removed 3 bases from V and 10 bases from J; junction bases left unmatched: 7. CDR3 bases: TGTGCCAGCAGTGATCGACGACAGGGGAGAGCTTTCTTT. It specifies CASSDRRQGRAFF.

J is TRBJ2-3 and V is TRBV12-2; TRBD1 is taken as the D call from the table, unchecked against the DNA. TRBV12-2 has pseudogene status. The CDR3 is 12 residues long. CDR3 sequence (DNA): TGTGCAAGTCGCTGGACAGTAGATACGCAGTATTTT. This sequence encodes CASRWTVDTQYF.

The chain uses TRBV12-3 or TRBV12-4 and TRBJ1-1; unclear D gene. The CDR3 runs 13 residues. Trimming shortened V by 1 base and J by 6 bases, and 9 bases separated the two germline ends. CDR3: CASSLVRIAEAFF. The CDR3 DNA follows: TGTGCCAGCAGTTTAGTGCGGATCGCTGAAGCTTTCTTT.

The CDR3 protein is CASSLAAGQTSTDTQYF. CDR3 DNA sequence: TGTGCCAGCAGCTTGGCCGCGGGACAGACATCCACAGATACGCAGTATTTT. The rearrangement links TRBV5-6 to TRBJ2-3; weak D call: TRBD1 (7 bases). Trimming shortened V by 0 bases and J by 2 bases, and 16 bases separated the two germline ends. Germline assignment: CDR1 SGHDT and CDR2 YYEEEE. The CDR3 consists of 17 residues.

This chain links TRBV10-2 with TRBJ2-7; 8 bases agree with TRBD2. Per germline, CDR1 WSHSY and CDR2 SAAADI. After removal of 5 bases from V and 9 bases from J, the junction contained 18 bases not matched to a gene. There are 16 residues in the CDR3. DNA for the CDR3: TGCGCCAGCAGTTGGACTAGCAATGATGAGGTTAAGGGGCAGTACTTC. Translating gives CASSWTSNDEVKGQYF.

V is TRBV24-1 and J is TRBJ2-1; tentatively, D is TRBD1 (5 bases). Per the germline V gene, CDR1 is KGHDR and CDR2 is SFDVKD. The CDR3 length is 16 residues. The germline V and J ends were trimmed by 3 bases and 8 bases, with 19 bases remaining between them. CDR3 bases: TGTGCCACCAGTGATCCCCGAGGACAACTGATGGATGAGCAGTTCTTC. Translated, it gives CATSDPRGQLMDEQFF.

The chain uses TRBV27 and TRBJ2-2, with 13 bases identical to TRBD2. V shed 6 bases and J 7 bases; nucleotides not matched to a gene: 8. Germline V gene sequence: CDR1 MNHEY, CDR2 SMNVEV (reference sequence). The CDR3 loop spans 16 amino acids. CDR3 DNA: TGTGCCAGCAGCCCTGGACTAGCGGGAGCTCGCGGGGAGCTGTTTTTT. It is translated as CASSPGLAGARGELFF.

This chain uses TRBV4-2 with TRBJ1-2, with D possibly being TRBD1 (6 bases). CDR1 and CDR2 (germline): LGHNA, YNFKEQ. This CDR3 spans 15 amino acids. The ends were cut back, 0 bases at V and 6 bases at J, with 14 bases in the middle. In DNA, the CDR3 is TGTGCCAGCAGCCAAGATTCCAGGGGTTATAATGGCTACACCTTC. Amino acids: CASSQDSRGYNGYTF.

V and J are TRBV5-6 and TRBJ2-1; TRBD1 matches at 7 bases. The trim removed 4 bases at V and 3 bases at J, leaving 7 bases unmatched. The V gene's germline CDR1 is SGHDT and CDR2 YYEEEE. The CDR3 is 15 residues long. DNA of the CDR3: TGTGCCAGCAGCCCGACAGGGTTAGACTACAATGAGCAGTTCTTC. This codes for CASSPTGLDYNEQFF.

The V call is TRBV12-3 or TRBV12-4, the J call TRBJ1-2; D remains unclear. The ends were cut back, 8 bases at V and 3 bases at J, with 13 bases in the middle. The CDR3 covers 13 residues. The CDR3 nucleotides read TGTGCCAGCGGGTCCACAGAAGACTATGGCTACACCTTC. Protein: CASGSTEDYGYTF.

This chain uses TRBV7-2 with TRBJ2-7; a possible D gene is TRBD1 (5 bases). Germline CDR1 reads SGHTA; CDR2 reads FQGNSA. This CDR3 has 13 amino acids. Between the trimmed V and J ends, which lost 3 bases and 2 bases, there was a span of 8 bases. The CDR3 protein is CASSFDRPYEQYF. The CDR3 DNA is TGTGCCAGCAGCTTCGACAGACCCTACGAGCAGTACTTC.

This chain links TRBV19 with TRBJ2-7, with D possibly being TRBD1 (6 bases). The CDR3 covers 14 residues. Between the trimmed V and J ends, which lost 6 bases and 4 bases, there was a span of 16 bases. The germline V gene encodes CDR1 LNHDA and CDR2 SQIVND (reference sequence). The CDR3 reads CASRPDRTVYEQYF. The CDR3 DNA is TGTGCCAGTAGGCCTGACAGGACCGTTTACGAGCAGTACTTC.

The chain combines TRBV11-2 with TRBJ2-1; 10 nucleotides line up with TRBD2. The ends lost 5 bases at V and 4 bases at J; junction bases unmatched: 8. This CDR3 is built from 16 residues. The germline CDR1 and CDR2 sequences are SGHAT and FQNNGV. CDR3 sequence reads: CASSPLGLAAYNEQFF. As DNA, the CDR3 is TGTGCCAGCAGCCCCCTCGGACTAGCGGCATACAATGAGCAGTTCTTC.

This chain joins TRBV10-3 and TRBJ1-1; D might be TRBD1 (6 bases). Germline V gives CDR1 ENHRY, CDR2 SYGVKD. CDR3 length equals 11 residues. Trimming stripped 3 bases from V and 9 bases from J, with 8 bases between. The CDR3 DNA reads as TGTGCCATCAGTGATGGACAGAAAGCTTTCTTT. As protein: CAISDGQKAFF.

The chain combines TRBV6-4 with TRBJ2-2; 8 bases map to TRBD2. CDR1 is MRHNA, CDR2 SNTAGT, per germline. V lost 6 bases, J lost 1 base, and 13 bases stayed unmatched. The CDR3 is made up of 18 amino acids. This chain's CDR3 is CASSPSFGTSRNTGELFF. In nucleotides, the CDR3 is TGTGCCAGCAGCCCATCCTTCGGGACTAGTCGGAACACCGGGGAGCTGTTTTTT.